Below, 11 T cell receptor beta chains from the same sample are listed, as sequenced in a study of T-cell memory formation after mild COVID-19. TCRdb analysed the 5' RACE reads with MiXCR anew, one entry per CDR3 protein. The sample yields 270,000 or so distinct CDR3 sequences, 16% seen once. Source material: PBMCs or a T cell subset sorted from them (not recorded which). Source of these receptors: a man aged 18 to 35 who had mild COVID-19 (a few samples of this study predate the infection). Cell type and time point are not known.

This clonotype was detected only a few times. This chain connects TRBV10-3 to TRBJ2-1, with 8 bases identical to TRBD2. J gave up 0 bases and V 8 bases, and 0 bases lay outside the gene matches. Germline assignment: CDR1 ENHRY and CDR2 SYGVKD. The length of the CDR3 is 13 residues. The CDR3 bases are TGTGCCATCGCGGGGGGCTCCTACAATGAGCAGTTCTTC. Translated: CAIAGGSYNEQFF.

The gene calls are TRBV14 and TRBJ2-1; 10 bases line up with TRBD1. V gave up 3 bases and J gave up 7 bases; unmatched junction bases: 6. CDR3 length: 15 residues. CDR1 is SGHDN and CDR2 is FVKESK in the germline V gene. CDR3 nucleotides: TGTGCCAGCAGCCAGACAGGGGGCGCGGGAAATGAGCAGTTCTTC. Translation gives CASSQTGGAGNEQFF. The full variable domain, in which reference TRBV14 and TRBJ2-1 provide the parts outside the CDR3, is EAGVTQFPSHSVIEKGQTVTLRCDPISGHDNLYWYRRVMGKEIKFLLHFVKESKQDESGMPNNRFLAERTGGTYSTLKVQPAELEDSGVYFCASSQTGGAGNEQFFGPGTRLTVL.

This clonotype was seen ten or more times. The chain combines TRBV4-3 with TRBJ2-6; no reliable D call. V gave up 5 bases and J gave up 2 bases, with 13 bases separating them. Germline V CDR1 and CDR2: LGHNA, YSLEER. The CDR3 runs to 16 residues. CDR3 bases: TGCGCCAGCAGCTCAGAGGATCGAGCTGGGGCCAACGTCCTGACTTTC. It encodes CASSSEDRAGANVLTF.

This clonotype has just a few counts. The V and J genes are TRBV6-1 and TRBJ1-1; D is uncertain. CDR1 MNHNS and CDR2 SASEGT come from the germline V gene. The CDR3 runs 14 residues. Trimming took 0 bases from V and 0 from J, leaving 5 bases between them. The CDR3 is CASSEAVLNTEAFF. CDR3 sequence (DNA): TGTGCCAGCAGTGAAGCGGTTCTGAACACTGAAGCTTTCTTT.

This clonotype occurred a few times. CDR3 amino acids: CASSPDGFVDTIYF. The CDR3 DNA follows: TGCGCCAGCAGCCCAGACGGGTTCGTCGACACCATATATTTT. The chain is built from TRBV4-3 and TRBJ1-3; D not resolved. Germline V gene sequence: CDR1 LGHNA, CDR2 YSLEER. V shed 4 bases and J shed 8 bases, with 15 bases lying between them. The CDR3 contains 14 residues.

The CDR3 nucleotides are TGTGCCAGCACCCTCGGGGGGGCTGTGGATACGCAGTATTTT. This codes for CASTLGGAVDTQYF. This chain uses TRBV12-3 or TRBV12-4 with TRBJ2-3, with 8 bases matching TRBD2. Trimming took 7 bases from V and 6 from J; bases not matched to a gene: 9. The CDR3 spans 14 residues.

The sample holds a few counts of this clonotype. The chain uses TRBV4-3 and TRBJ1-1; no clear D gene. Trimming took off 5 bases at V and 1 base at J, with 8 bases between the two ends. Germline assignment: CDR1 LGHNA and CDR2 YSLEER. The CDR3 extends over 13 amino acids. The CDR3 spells CASSVPGNTEAFF. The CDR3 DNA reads TGCGCCAGCAGCGTGCCAGGGAACACTGAAGCTTTCTTT.

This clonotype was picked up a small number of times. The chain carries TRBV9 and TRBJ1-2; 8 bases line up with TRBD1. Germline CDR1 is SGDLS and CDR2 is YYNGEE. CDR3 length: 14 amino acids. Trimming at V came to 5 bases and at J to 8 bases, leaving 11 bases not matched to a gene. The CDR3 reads CASRVSDREGGYTF. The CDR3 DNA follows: TGTGCCAGCAGGGTTTCGGACAGGGAAGGGGGCTACACCTTC.

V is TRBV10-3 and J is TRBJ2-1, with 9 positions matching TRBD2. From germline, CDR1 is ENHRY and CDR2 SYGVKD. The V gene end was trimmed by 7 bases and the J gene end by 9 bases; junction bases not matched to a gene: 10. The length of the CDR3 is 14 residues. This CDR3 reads CAIKGVLAGTEQFF. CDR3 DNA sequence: TGTGCCATCAAAGGGGTCCTAGCGGGGACTGAGCAGTTCTTC.

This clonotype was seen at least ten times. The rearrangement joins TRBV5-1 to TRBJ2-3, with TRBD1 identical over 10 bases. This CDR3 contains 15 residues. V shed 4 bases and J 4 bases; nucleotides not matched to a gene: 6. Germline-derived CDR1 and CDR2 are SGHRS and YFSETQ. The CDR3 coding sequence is TGCGCCAGCAGCCGTAGGACAGGGGGTTCAGATACGCAGTATTTT. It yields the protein CASSRRTGGSDTQYF. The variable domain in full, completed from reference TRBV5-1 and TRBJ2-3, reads KAGVTQTPRYLIKTRGQQVTLSCSPISGHRSVSWYQQTPGQGLQFLFEYFSETQRNKGNFPGRFSGRQFSNSRSEMNVSTLELGDSALYLCASSRRTGGSDTQYFGPGTRLTVL.

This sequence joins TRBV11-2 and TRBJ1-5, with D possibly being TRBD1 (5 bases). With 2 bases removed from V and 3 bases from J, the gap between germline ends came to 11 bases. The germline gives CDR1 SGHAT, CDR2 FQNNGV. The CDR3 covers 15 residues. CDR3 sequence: CASSLTRETNQPQHF. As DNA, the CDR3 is TGTGCCAGCAGCTTAACCAGGGAGACCAATCAGCCCCAGCATTTT.